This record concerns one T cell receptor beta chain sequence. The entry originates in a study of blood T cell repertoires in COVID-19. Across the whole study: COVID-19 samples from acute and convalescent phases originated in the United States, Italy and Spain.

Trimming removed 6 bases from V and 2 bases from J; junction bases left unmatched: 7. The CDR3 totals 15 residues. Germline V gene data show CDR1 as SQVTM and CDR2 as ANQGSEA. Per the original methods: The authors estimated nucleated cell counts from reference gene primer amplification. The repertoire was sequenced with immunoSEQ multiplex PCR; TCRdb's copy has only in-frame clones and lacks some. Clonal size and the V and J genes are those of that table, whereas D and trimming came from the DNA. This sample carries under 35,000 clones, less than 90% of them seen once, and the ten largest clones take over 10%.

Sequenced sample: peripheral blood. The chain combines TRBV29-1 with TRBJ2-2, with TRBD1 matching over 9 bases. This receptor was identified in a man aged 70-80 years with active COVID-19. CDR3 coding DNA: TGCAGCGTGAGGGTGGGACAGGGAAACACCGGGGAGCTGTTTTTT. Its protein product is CSVRVGQGNTGELFF.